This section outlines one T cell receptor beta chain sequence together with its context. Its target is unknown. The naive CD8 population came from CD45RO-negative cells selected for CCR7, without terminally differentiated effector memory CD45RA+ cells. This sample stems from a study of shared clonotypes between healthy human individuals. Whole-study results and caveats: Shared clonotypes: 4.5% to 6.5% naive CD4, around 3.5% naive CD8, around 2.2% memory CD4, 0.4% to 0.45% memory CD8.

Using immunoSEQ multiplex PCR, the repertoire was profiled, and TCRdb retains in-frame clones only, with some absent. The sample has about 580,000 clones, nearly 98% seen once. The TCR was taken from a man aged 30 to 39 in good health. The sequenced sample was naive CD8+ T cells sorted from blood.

CDR3 DNA: TGTGCCAGCAGCTTAGCAGGGAGAAATGAGCAGTTCTTC. This gives the protein CASSLAGRNEQFF. The rearrangement links TRBV7-9 to TRBJ2-1; the D gene is possibly TRBD2 (5 bases). Trimming took 0 bases from V and 7 from J, leaving 7 bases between them. Per germline, CDR1 SEHNR and CDR2 FQNEAQ (reference sequence). The CDR3 extends over 13 amino acids.